One sample yielded the 7 T cell receptor beta chains listed below, sequenced in a study of cytomegalovirus exposure and HLA in healthy donors. Primers included in the PCR were 60 Vbeta and 13 Jbeta primers. Clones were read by immunoSEQ multiplex PCR, and TCRdb kept only the in-frame ones, dropping some. The sample records 210,000 or so clones, about 89% being singletons. Material for sequencing was PBMCs. Receptor source: a young woman in good health and CMV-seronegative.

As regards this clone: In the same sample, other DNA sequences code for this CDR3. The chain carries TRBV2 and TRBJ1-4; 7 bases are shared with TRBD1. V dropped 3 bases and J dropped 0; count of bases not matched to a gene: 1. CDR3 length: 15 amino acids. In germline, CDR1 is SNHLY, CDR2 FYNNEI. CDR3 nucleotide sequence: TGTGCCAGCAGTGACAGGGGGGCAACTAATGAAAAACTGTTTTTT. As protein: CASSDRGATNEKLFF. Together with reference TRBV2 and TRBJ1-4, the CDR3 gives the full variable domain: EPEVTQTPSHQVTQMGQEVILRCVPISNHLYFYWYRQILGQKVEFLVSFYNNEISEKSEIFDDQFSVERPDGSNFTLKIRSTKLEDSAMYFCASSDRGATNEKLFFGSGTQLSVL.

This sequence joins TRBV7-8 and TRBJ1-1; D perhaps matches TRBD1 (5 bases). The CDR3 totals 14 residues. CDR1 is SGHVS, CDR2 FQNEAQ, per germline. Trimming removed 1 base at V and 8 bases at J, with 14 bases between. The CDR3 loop is CASSLGMDTSEAFF. CDR3 in DNA: TGTGCCAGCAGCTTAGGAATGGACACCTCAGAAGCTTTCTTT. The full variable domain, its missing parts supplied by reference TRBV7-8 and TRBJ1-1, is GAGVSQSPRYKVAKRGQDVALRCDPISGHVSLFWYQQALGQGPEFLTYFQNEAQLDKSGLPSDRFFAERPEGSVSTLKIQRTQQEDSAVYLCASSLGMDTSEAFFGQGTRLTVV.

The gene calls are TRBV10-3 and TRBJ2-7; 10 bases align to TRBD2. Germline CDR1 ENHRY, CDR2 SYGVKD. The CDR3 sequence is 16 residues long. J was trimmed by 2 bases and V by 4 bases; bases with no gene match: 8. CDR3 DNA: TGTGCCATCAGTGGAAGGGATACTAGCGGGGCCTACGAGCAGTACTTC. This codes for CAISGRDTSGAYEQYF.

This clone was seen only once. V is TRBV7-2 and J is TRBJ2-5; 9 bases match TRBD1. V lost 4 bases to trimming and J lost 5 bases; unmatched junction nucleotides: 8. In germline, CDR1 is SGHTA, CDR2 FQGNSA. The CDR3 extends over 15 amino acids. Written as DNA, the CDR3 is TGTGCCAGCAGCTGGGGGACAGGGACGAGGGAGACCCAGTACTTC. It yields the protein CASSWGTGTRETQYF. Full variable domain (missing parts from reference TRBV7-2 and TRBJ2-5): GAGVSQSPSNKVTEKGKDVELRCDPISGHTALYWYRQSLGQGLEFLIYFQGNSAPDKSGLPSDRFSAERTGGSVSTLTIQRTQQEDSAVYLCASSWGTGTRETQYFGPGTRLLVL.

The rearrangement links TRBV29-1 to TRBJ2-2, with D perhaps matching TRBD1 (6 bases). The germline V gene encodes CDR1 SQVTM and CDR2 ANQGSEA. The CDR3 extends over 15 amino acids. V was shortened by 6 bases and J by 6 bases, with 20 bases between the two germline ends. CDR3 bases: TGCAGCGTCAACGGGCCACAGGGTGGCGCCGGGGAGCTGTTTTTT. It is translated as CSVNGPQGGAGELFF.

Here the CDR3 DNA reads TGTGCCAGCAGCCCGGCCGGGACAAAGGTCTCCTACGAGCAGTACTTC. Its translation: CASSPAGTKVSYEQYF. This rearrangement joins TRBV11-2 to TRBJ2-7; D might be TRBD1 (6 bases). Germline V gives CDR1 SGHAT, CDR2 FQNNGV. Trimming took off 5 bases at V and 0 bases at J, with 17 bases between the two ends. There are 16 residues in the CDR3.

This chain uses TRBV7-2 with TRBJ2-5; D is undetermined. The CDR3 totals 13 residues. CDR1 SGHTA and CDR2 FQGNSA come from the germline V gene. Trimming left V 5 bases short and J 2 bases short, with 9 bases between. The CDR3 coding sequence is TGTGCCAGCAGCCGCAGCGAGCAAGAGACCCAGTACTTC. Translating it yields CASSRSEQETQYF.